Presented here are 30 T cell receptor beta chains from one specimen sequenced in a study of beta chain features in type 1 diabetes. Expressed TCRB transcripts got sequenced, as all isolated RNA was reverse transcribed. TCRdb's copy holds only in-frame clones and misses some; the assay was immunoSEQ multiplex PCR. The sample has under 350,000 clones, 7.5% to 9.5% seen once. Sequencing was carried out using central memory CD4+ T cells from blood. These receptors were taken from a woman younger than 30 in good health.

This chain uses TRBV9 with TRBJ2-3; D ambiguous. The CDR3 contains 15 residues. CDR1 SGDLS and CDR2 YYNGEE come from the germline V gene. V lost 0 bases and J lost 3, with 11 bases in between. CDR3 sequence reads: CASSVALQKTDTQYF. The CDR3 nucleotides are TGTGCCAGCAGCGTAGCTTTGCAGAAGACAGATACGCAGTATTTT.

This clone was detected a few times. The chain joins TRBV7-8 to TRBJ2-3; D may be TRBD1 (5 bases). CDR1 and CDR2 (germline): SGHVS, FQNEAQ. The CDR3 is made up of 13 amino acids. The ends were cut back, 6 bases at V and 2 bases at J, with 9 bases in the middle. The DNA of the CDR3 is TGTGCCAGCAGGACAGCTCTCACAGATACGCAGTATTTT. Translation gives CASRTALTDTQYF.

This clone was detected a few times. The chain recombines TRBV7-2 with TRBJ2-7; either TRBD1 or TRBD2 may supply D (6 bases each). The germline V gene has CDR1 SGHTA and CDR2 FQGNSA. The CDR3 spans 15 residues. The V end was cut by 6 bases, the J end by 0 bases, with 15 bases between. The CDR3: CASRKSPGASYEQYV. DNA for the CDR3: TGTGCCAGCAGAAAAAGCCCGGGGGCCTCCTACGAGCAGTACGTC.

The rearrangement links TRBV4-1 to TRBJ1-6; unclear D gene. Germline V gene lookup returns CDR1 MGHRA and CDR2 YSYEKL. The CDR3 runs to 16 residues. V lost 0 bases and J 7 bases, leaving 13 bases between the germline ends. Written as DNA, the CDR3 is TGCGCCAGCAGCCAAGATGCAGGATCACCAAATTCACCCCTCCACTTT. This sequence encodes CASSQDAGSPNSPLHF.

J is TRBJ1-1 and V is TRBV6-1, with 7 positions matching TRBD1. Looked up from germline, CDR1 is MNHNS and CDR2 is SASEGT. V trimming: 4 bases; J trimming: 2 bases; junction bases outside the gene matches: 1. This CDR3 region has 13 residues. The CDR3 DNA is TGTGCCAGCAGTGGACAGGGCAACACTGAAGCTTTCTTT. Its translation is CASSGQGNTEAFF.

The rearrangement joins TRBV7-2 to TRBJ2-1; D not certain. This CDR3 has 15 residues. The V gene lost 1 base and the J gene lost 0 bases, with 7 bases spanning the gap. Germline V gene data show CDR1 as SGHTA and CDR2 as FQGNSA. This CDR3 reads CASSLVESSYNEQFF. The CDR3 nucleotides read TGTGCCAGCAGCTTAGTCGAGAGCTCCTACAATGAGCAGTTCTTC.

This rearrangement joins TRBV2 to TRBJ1-2; the D gene is possibly TRBD1 (6 bases). Germline V gene lookup returns CDR1 SNHLY and CDR2 FYNNEI. The CDR3 extends over 15 amino acids. The V end lost 3 bases, the J end lost 6 bases, and 17 bases lay between the germline ends. The CDR3 loop is CASSDNSRGSNGYTF. The CDR3 DNA reads as TGTGCCAGCAGTGACAACAGCAGGGGCTCGAATGGCTACACCTTC.

This clone has a count of ten or more. This chain connects TRBV27 to TRBJ1-1; D might be TRBD1 (5 bases). Germline V gene lookup returns CDR1 MNHEY and CDR2 SMNVEV (reference sequence). The ends were cut back, 5 bases at V and 4 bases at J, with 11 bases in the middle. This CDR3 comprises 13 residues. The CDR3 bases are TGTGCCAGCAGTGAAAGGAGGGGCACTGAAGCTTTCTTT. It yields the protein CASSERRGTEAFF.

As concerns this clone: Other DNA sequences in this specimen translate into the identical CDR3. The chain links TRBV29-1 to TRBJ2-5; 12 positions match TRBD1. Germline trimming cut 6 bases from V and 5 bases from J; bases unmatched to any gene: 10. The V gene's germline CDR1 is SQVTM and CDR2 ANQGSEA. The CDR3 has 15 amino acids. The CDR3 protein is CSVKGDRGRLETQYF. In DNA, the CDR3 is TGCAGCGTAAAGGGGGACAGGGGGCGGTTGGAGACCCAGTACTTC.

As regards this clone: The identical CDR3 is also encoded by other nucleotide sequences in the sample. The chain is built from TRBV7-9 and TRBJ2-5; 8 nucleotides match TRBD1. The V gene's germline CDR1 is SEHNR and CDR2 FQNEAQ (reference sequence). The CDR3 runs to 13 residues. Trimming removed 5 bases from V and 2 bases from J; junction bases left unmatched: 1. CDR3 coding DNA: TGTGCCAGCAGCGGGACAGGACAAGAGACCCAGTACTTC. It encodes CASSGTGQETQYF.

This clone was recorded a few times. The chain couples TRBV11-3 to TRBJ2-7; D is perhaps TRBD2 (5 bases). Trimming stripped 6 bases from V and 4 bases from J, with 16 bases between. Looked up from germline, CDR1 is SGHNT and CDR2 is YENEEA. The CDR3 consists of 14 residues. CDR3 region: CASRSSFKMYEQYF. DNA of the CDR3: TGTGCCAGCAGATCTAGCTTTAAAATGTACGAGCAGTACTTC.

This clone was seen ten or more times. The DNA for the CDR3 is TGTGCCAGCAGCTTCGCTAGCGGGACGAACACCGGGGAGCTGTTTTTT. This gives the protein CASSFASGTNTGELFF. The rearrangement links TRBV7-2 to TRBJ2-2; TRBD2 matches 9 bases. The ends lost 3 bases at V and 0 bases at J; junction bases unmatched: 2. CDR3 length: 16 residues. CDR1 and CDR2 (germline): SGHTA, FQGNSA. Drawing the rest from reference TRBV7-2 and TRBJ2-2, the complete variable domain is GAGVSQSPSNKVTEKGKDVELRCDPISGHTALYWYRQSLGQGLEFLIYFQGNSAPDKSGLPSDRFSAERTGGSVSTLTIQRTQQEDSAVYLCASSFASGTNTGELFFGEGSRLTVL.

This clone was seen many times. J is TRBJ2-2 and V is TRBV19; unclear D gene. The V gene lost 1 base and the J gene lost 5 bases, with 8 bases spanning the gap. The germline V gene has CDR1 LNHDA and CDR2 SQIVND (reference sequence). This CDR3 contains 14 residues. The CDR3 spells CASSIGQETGELFF. The CDR3 nucleotides read TGTGCCAGTAGTATAGGGCAGGAGACCGGGGAGCTGTTTTTT.

This clone was detected a few times. The chain joins TRBV19 to TRBJ1-1; possible D gene TRBD1, 5 bases. The CDR3 consists of 13 residues. Germline assignment: CDR1 LNHDA and CDR2 SQIVND (reference sequence). V was shortened by 3 bases and J by 0 bases, with 5 bases between the two germline ends. This CDR3 reads CASSMTVNTEAFF. Written as DNA, the CDR3 is TGTGCCAGTAGTATGACAGTGAACACTGAAGCTTTCTTT.

The chain employs TRBV28 and TRBJ1-6; 8 bases match TRBD1. The CDR3 runs to 15 residues. CDR1 is MDHEN and CDR2 is SYDVKM in the germline V gene. V lost 2 bases to trimming and J lost 7 bases; unmatched junction nucleotides: 4. The CDR3 sequence is CASSLRTGKNSPLHF. CDR3 nucleotides: TGTGCCAGCAGTTTACGGACAGGGAAAAATTCACCCCTCCACTTT.

This clone has just a few counts. This rearrangement joins TRBV6-1 to TRBJ2-1; no reliable D call. V shed 7 bases and J shed 7 bases, with 20 bases lying between them. From germline, CDR1 is MNHNS and CDR2 SASEGT. The CDR3 covers 15 residues. The CDR3 coding sequence is TGTGCCAGCATCCGAAAGTGGACGGAAGGTAATGAGCAGTTCTTC. Translated, it gives CASIRKWTEGNEQFF.

This clone was seen many times. The chain combines TRBV30 with TRBJ2-5; D gene ambiguous. CDR3 length: 12 residues. The V end lost 1 base, the J end lost 5 bases, and 8 bases lay between the germline ends. Per the germline V gene, CDR1 is GTSNPN and CDR2 is SVGIG (reference sequence). DNA for the CDR3: TGTGCCTGGAGTGCGACTCGGGAGACCCAGTACTTC. Protein sequence: CAWSATRETQYF.

V is TRBV27 and J is TRBJ1-2, with D possibly TRBD1 on 6 matching bases. Trimming shortened V by 3 bases and J by 12 bases, and 17 bases separated the two germline ends. This CDR3 region has 13 residues. Germline lookup yields CDR1 MNHEY and CDR2 SMNVEV (reference sequence). The CDR3 protein is CASSFRDKGKHTF. CDR3 nucleotides: TGTGCCAGCAGTTTCCGGGACAAAGGGAAGCACACCTTC.

In its sample, this clone was seen a few times. DNA for the CDR3: TGTGCCAGCAGCTTGCTAGCGGGGCTCGTGGAGACCCAGTACTTC. Encoded protein: CASSLLAGLVETQYF. The V and J genes are TRBV7-2 and TRBJ2-5; TRBD2 agrees at 9 bases. This CDR3 region has 15 residues. Germline trimming cut 3 bases from V and 5 bases from J; bases unmatched to any gene: 7. Germline V gene data show CDR1 as SGHTA and CDR2 as FQGNSA.

This clone was recorded a few times. J is TRBJ2-7 and V is TRBV15, with a tentative D call TRBD2 (6 bases). The CDR3 runs to 15 residues. V was cut by 0 bases and J by 4 bases, with 13 bases left in between. Per germline, CDR1 LNHNV and CDR2 YYDKDF (reference sequence). As DNA, the CDR3 is TGTGCCACCAGCAGAGACCCAGGACTAAATTACGAGCAGTACTTC. Protein: CATSRDPGLNYEQYF.

This clone was counted ten times or more. This sequence joins TRBV10-3 and TRBJ2-7; 10 nucleotides line up with TRBD1. The germline gives CDR1 ENHRY, CDR2 SYGVKD. The CDR3 runs to 14 residues. The V gene end was trimmed by 5 bases and the J gene end by 2 bases; junction bases not matched to a gene: 3. CDR3 in amino acids: CAISPGQGTYEQYF. In DNA form, the CDR3 reads TGTGCCATCAGTCCGGGACAGGGGACCTACGAGCAGTACTTC.

The rearrangement uses TRBV6-5 and TRBJ1-1; 7 bases align to TRBD1. The CDR3 runs 14 residues. The V gene's germline CDR1 is MNHEY and CDR2 SVGAGI. The V gene end was trimmed by 7 bases and the J gene end by 2 bases; junction bases not matched to a gene: 7. The CDR3 sequence is CASKAGTANTEAFF. The CDR3 bases are TGTGCCAGCAAGGCCGGGACAGCCAACACTGAAGCTTTCTTT.

The sample holds a few counts of this clone. V is TRBV6-6 and J is TRBJ2-1; tentatively, D is TRBD2 (6 bases). V was pared by 2 bases and J by 9 bases, with 20 bases between. Germline CDR1 reads MNHNY; CDR2 reads SVGAGI (reference sequence). This CDR3 contains 16 residues. The CDR3 region is CASSYRPAGTGGEQFF. For the CDR3, the DNA is TGTGCCAGCAGTTACCGACCAGCAGGTACCGGGGGTGAGCAGTTCTTC.

The chain has TRBV7-2 and TRBJ1-2; D gene uncertain. V was trimmed by 5 bases and J by 2 bases, leaving 9 bases between them. The CDR3 consists of 13 residues. Per germline, CDR1 SGHTA and CDR2 FQGNSA. The CDR3 region is CASSPRNNYGYTF. CDR3 sequence (DNA): TGTGCCAGCAGCCCCCGCAACAACTATGGCTACACCTTC.

Many counts were recorded for this clone. The chain recombines TRBV7-9 with TRBJ2-7; 8 positions match TRBD1. V gave up 8 bases and J gave up 2 bases; unmatched junction bases: 8. The CDR3 is 14 residues long. Germline CDR1 SEHNR, CDR2 FQNEAQ (reference sequence). Here the CDR3 reads CASSVTGVTYEQYF. In DNA form, the CDR3 reads TGTGCCAGCTCGGTGACAGGGGTAACCTACGAGCAGTACTTC.

This clone was observed a handful of times. This chain uses TRBV2 with TRBJ2-3, with D unclear. The CDR3 runs 11 residues. From germline, CDR1 is SNHLY and CDR2 FYNNEI. Trimming left V 10 bases short and J 3 bases short, with 8 bases between. The CDR3 DNA is TGTGCCACCCGATCTACAGATACGCAGTATTTT. Protein product: CATRSTDTQYF. Full variable domain (missing parts from reference TRBV2 and TRBJ2-3): EPEVTQTPSHQVTQMGQEVILRCVPISNHLYFYWYRQILGQKVEFLVSFYNNEISEKSEIFDDQFSVERPDGSNFTLKIRSTKLEDSAMYFCATRSTDTQYFGPGTRLTVL.

The gene calls are TRBV25-1 and TRBJ2-2; D is possibly TRBD1 or TRBD2 (5 bases each). Germline assignment: CDR1 MGHDK and CDR2 SYGVNS. This CDR3 region has 13 residues. V was pared by 2 bases and J by 6 bases, with 7 bases between. The chain's CDR3 is CASSEGGPGELFF. CDR3 in DNA: TGTGCCAGCAGTGAAGGGGGTCCCGGGGAGCTGTTTTTT. The variable domain in full, completed from reference TRBV25-1 and TRBJ2-2, reads EADIYQTPRYLVIGTGKKITLECSQTMGHDKMYWYQQDPGMELHLIHYSYGVNSTEKGDLSSESTVSRIRTEHFPLTLESARPSHTSQYLCASSEGGPGELFFGEGSRLTVL.

This clone showed up just a few times. V gene TRBV30 combines with J gene TRBJ1-1; D is undetermined. This CDR3 is 15 amino acids long. The V and J ends lost 3 bases and 3 bases respectively, with 17 bases between them. CDR1 GTSNPN and CDR2 SVGIG come from the germline V gene (reference sequence). CDR3 loop: CAWRRAGLRDTEAFF. The CDR3 DNA follows: TGTGCCTGGAGGAGGGCAGGTCTGAGGGACACTGAAGCTTTCTTT.

This clone was seen more than once but under ten times. V usage is TRBV5-6 and J usage is TRBJ2-1; 10 nucleotides line up with TRBD2. V was pared by 2 bases and J by 0 bases, with 11 bases of the junction left unmatched. The CDR3 extends over 19 amino acids. Germline V CDR1 and CDR2: SGHDT, YYEEEE. This CDR3 is CASSFGAGGLKSSYNEQFF. CDR3 DNA sequence: TGTGCCAGCAGCTTTGGAGCGGGAGGGCTTAAAAGCTCCTACAATGAGCAGTTCTTC.

The chain links TRBV7-2 to TRBJ1-2; D is perhaps TRBD1 (6 bases). The CDR3 consists of 11 residues. Germline loops: CDR1 SGHTA, CDR2 FQGNSA. Between the trimmed V and J ends, which lost 3 bases and 10 bases, there was a span of 9 bases. CDR3 bases: TGTGCCAGCAGCTTTGGACAGCTCTACACCTTC. Translation gives CASSFGQLYTF.